This TCR beta chain was recovered during a study of blood T cell repertoires in COVID-19. About the research overall: T cells, B-cell-depleted T cells, or PBMCs supplied cDNA or gDNA.

TCRdb's table, derived via immunoSEQ multiplex PCR, lists solely in-frame clones and lacks some. The sample holds 250,000 to 350,000 clones, around 85% seen once. The CDR3 has 11 amino acids. The germline V gene has CDR1 MNHEY and CDR2 SMNVEV (reference sequence). The V end was cut by 6 bases, the J end by 7 bases, with 9 bases between. Recruited during active infection, patients (from Seattle) were subsequently followed longitudinally. The rearrangement uses TRBV27 and TRBJ1-2; D perhaps matches TRBD1 (5 bases). The receptor was derived from a human donor with COVID-19, enrolled during active disease. The donor label of this sample is uncertain. Sequencing was carried out using peripheral blood. Here the CDR3 DNA reads TGTGCCAGCAGGTCGGGGGTTGGCTACACCTTC. As protein: CASRSGVGYTF.